Listed below are T cell receptor beta chains from one sample, sequenced in a study of shared clonotypes between healthy human individuals. Only in-frame clones appear in the TCRdb table, and some are missing; sequencing was by immunoSEQ multiplex PCR. Of about a million clones listed, approximately 75% were seen once; the top ten hold roughly 0.83%. The sequenced material came from memory CD4+ T cells from PBMCs. Receptors originate from a young man in good health. Some clones in this sample may be carry-over from other donors' samples. CDR3s include the opening cysteine and the closing phenylalanine or tryptophan. Each record gives: D gene, J gene, clone size, V gene, CDR3 DNA, CDR3 protein. The D gene is left open where the match is weak. Clone size appears in some rows only: once, few, many, or a class for an expanded clone.

>TRBD1|TRBJ1-2|once|TRBV2
TGTGCCAGCTCTGACAGGGGAGATGGCTACACCTTC
CASSDRGDGYTF
>TRBD2|TRBJ2-1|-|TRBV11-3
TGTGCCAGCAGCTACAGGACTAGCGGGCCTAATGAGCAGTTCTTC
CASSYRTSGPNEQFF
>-|TRBJ2-3|few|TRBV10-3
TGTGCCATCAGTGCCCGGGGTAGCGGCACAGATACGCAGTATTTT
CAISARGSGTDTQYF
>-|TRBJ2-2|-|TRBV28
TGTGCCAGCAGGTACCCGGGACAGAACACCGGGGAGCTGTTTTTT
CASRYPGQNTGELFF
>-|TRBJ2-7|-|TRBV7-2
TGTGCCAGCAGTGAAATCTCTGGGCCTAAGCAGTACTTC
CASSEISGPKQYF
>TRBD1|TRBJ1-2|few|TRBV9
TGTGCCAGCAGCGCACGACAGGGGGCCTCAGTAGGTGGTGGCTACACCTTC
CASSARQGASVGGGYTF
>-|TRBJ2-7|-|TRBV27
TGTGCCACGTTCCAAACCCAACCCAGCCCCGTATCCTACGAGCAGTACTTC
CATFQTQPSPVSYEQYF
>TRBD2|TRBJ2-7|-|TRBV7-2
TGTGCCAGCAGCTTATTTGCGGGAGAAAACGAGCAGTACTTC
CASSLFAGENEQYF
>-|TRBJ2-7|-|TRBV27
TGTGCCAGCTCTCAGGCGAACAAGGCCTACGAGCAGTACTTC
CASSQANKAYEQYF
>-|TRBJ2-3|-|TRBV7-2
TGTGCCAGCAGCTTAGAGGGGGATACGCAGTATTTT
CASSLEGDTQYF
>TRBD1|TRBJ1-1|few|TRBV29-1
TGCAGCGCCCCGACAGGGCTGAACACTGAAGCTTTCTTT
CSAPTGLNTEAFF
>-|TRBJ2-5|-|TRBV18
TGTGCCAGCTCACCATTTGAGGTGGCAGAGACCCAGTACTTC
CASSPFEVAETQYF
>-|TRBJ2-7|-|TRBV28
TGTGCCAGTACGCAGGCATACACCTACGAGCAGTACTTC
CASTQAYTYEQYF
>TRBD2|TRBJ2-5|-|TRBV6-1
TGTGCCAGCAGTGTTCTTCGGACTAGCGGGAAAGAGACCCAGTACTTC
CASSVLRTSGKETQYF
>-|TRBJ2-2|-|TRBV7-2
TGTGCCAGCAGCTTATGGGTTGACGGGGAGCTGTTTTTT
CASSLWVDGELFF
>TRBD1|TRBJ1-1|-|TRBV5-1
TGCGCCACCAAACGCACGACTCGAACAGGGGCCCTGAACACTGAAGCTTTCTTT
CATKRTTRTGALNTEAFF
>TRBD1|TRBJ1-2|-|TRBV29-1
TGCAGCGTTGAACACAGGGGACCTAACTATGGCTACACCTTC
CSVEHRGPNYGYTF
>-|TRBJ2-2|-|TRBV7-9
TGTGCCAGCAGCCCCGCCCCTGGTGGCAACACCGGGGAGCTGTTTTTT
CASSPAPGGNTGELFF